This entry lists 20 T cell receptor beta chains sequenced from one sample in a study of T cells in Graves' hyperthyroidism and ophthalmopathy. Authors of the study amplified TCR beta CDR3 regions from RNA transcripts. In the first-round RT-PCR of the TCR CDR3, the HTBI primer set was used. TCRdb recomputed calls from the multiplex PCR reads with MiXCR, one row per CDR3 protein. The sample lists fewer than 850,000 distinct CDR3 sequences; about 18% were seen once. The specimen sequenced was blood. The origin of the receptors is a man aged 50 to 59 with Graves' hyperthyroidism.

This clonotype was observed a few times. V and J are TRBV7-2 and TRBJ2-7; D gene ambiguous. Trimming removed 0 bases from V and 3 bases from J, with 12 bases in between. Germline CDR1 SGHTA, CDR2 FQGNSA. This CDR3 is 15 amino acids long. The CDR3 DNA sequence: TGTGCCAGCAGCTTAGCAGTCGCGTACGGCTACGAGCAGTACTTC. Its translation: CASSLAVAYGYEQYF.

Regarding this clonotype: At one end the junction does not follow the germline gene, possibly because of a read error. The chain joins TRBV20-1 to TRBJ2-7; D ambiguous. CDR1 is DFQATT and CDR2 is SNEGSKA in the germline V gene (reference sequence). The CDR3 sequence is 13 residues long. This CDR3 is CSARVYDSYGQYF. The CDR3 region has the DNA TGCAGTGCTCGTGTCTATGACTCCTACGGGCAGTACTTC.

This clonotype was picked up many times. V is TRBV7-2 and J is TRBJ2-3, with 7 bases identical to TRBD2. The CDR3 runs 18 residues. Germline trimming cut 3 bases from V and 0 bases from J; bases unmatched to any gene: 12. CDR1 SGHTA and CDR2 FQGNSA come from the germline V gene. The CDR3 region is CASSFSLREPTSTDTQYF. The CDR3 DNA reads as TGTGCCAGCAGCTTTTCTTTGCGGGAGCCAACTAGCACAGATACGCAGTATTTT.

For this clonotype: A junction boundary mismatches the germline segment, possibly from a read error. This chain joins TRBV27 and TRBJ2-1; a possible D gene is TRBD2 (6 bases). CDR3 size: 13 residues. From germline, CDR1 is MNHEY and CDR2 SMNVEV (reference sequence). CDR3 loop: CAGSPGTRYEQFF. The CDR3 nucleotides are TGTGCCGGCAGTCCCGGGACTCGTTATGAGCAGTTCTTC.

The CDR3, as DNA: TGTGCCAGCAGTTACCAGCGGGAGTATGGTGAGCAGTTCTTC. This codes for CASSYQREYGEQFF. The chain is built from TRBV28 and TRBJ2-1; 8 bases fit TRBD2. This CDR3 has 14 residues. After removal of 4 bases from V and 9 bases from J, the junction contained 8 bases not matched to a gene. Per germline, CDR1 MDHEN and CDR2 SYDVKM. The full variable domain, completed using reference TRBV28 and TRBJ2-1, is DVKVTQSSRYLVKRTGEKVFLECVQDMDHENMFWYRQDPGLGLRLIYFSYDVKMKEKGDIPEGYSVSREKKERFSLILESASTNQTSMYLCASSYQREYGEQFFGPGTRLTVL.

Many counts were recorded for this clonotype. The J gene is TRBJ1-1, the V gene TRBV28, with a weak D call TRBD1 (6 bases). Germline V gene lookup returns CDR1 MDHEN and CDR2 SYDVKM. The V gene lost 2 bases and the J gene lost 4 bases, with 11 bases spanning the gap. The CDR3 runs 14 residues. DNA for the CDR3: TGTGCCAGCAGTTTACAACAGGGTCCCACTGAAGCTTTCTTT. Translating it yields CASSLQQGPTEAFF.

This clonotype was seen more than once but under ten times. A single base separates this from a much larger clone, so it may be a read error. The chain recombines TRBV14 with TRBJ2-3, with TRBD2 matching 8 bases. This CDR3 has 16 amino acids. Germline CDR1 reads SGHDN; CDR2 reads FVKESK. V gave up 0 bases and J gave up 2 bases; unmatched junction bases: 4. The CDR3 DNA reads as TGTGCCAGCAGCCAAGACCCACTAGCGGCCACAGATACGCAGTATTTT. Protein: CASSQDPLAATDTQYF.

This clonotype has at least ten counts. V is TRBV9 and J is TRBJ1-1; D may be TRBD1 (6 bases). Deletions cut 2 bases from V and 3 bases from J, with 14 bases between. From germline, CDR1 is SGDLS and CDR2 YYNGEE. There are 15 residues in the CDR3. The CDR3 region is CASSVRRGGDTEAFF. The CDR3 DNA sequence: TGTGCCAGCAGCGTCAGGAGGGGGGGAGACACTGAAGCTTTCTTT.

This clonotype was recorded many times. V and J are TRBV28 and TRBJ2-7; TRBD1 agrees at 10 bases. CDR1 and CDR2 (germline): MDHEN, SYDVKM. V shed 4 bases, J shed 0 bases, and the junction held 3 bases outside the gene matches. The CDR3 length is 15 residues. The CDR3 loop reads CASSSGTGDSYEQYF. The CDR3 DNA reads as TGTGCCAGCAGTTCCGGGACAGGGGACTCCTACGAGCAGTACTTC.

This clonotype was picked up a small number of times. CDR3 bases: TGTGCCAGCAGCCCCTGGTTTTGGGCGGGCACCTCCTACGAGCAGTACTTC. It specifies CASSPWFWAGTSYEQYF. The rearrangement joins TRBV28 to TRBJ2-7; the D gene is possibly TRBD2 (5 bases). The length of the CDR3 is 17 residues. CDR1 MDHEN and CDR2 SYDVKM come from the germline V gene. V lost 6 bases and J 0 bases, leaving 21 bases between the germline ends.

At least ten counts were recorded for this clonotype. The V call is TRBV6-1, the J call TRBJ1-1, with D tentatively TRBD1 (6 bases). Trimming removed 6 bases at V and 1 base at J, with 12 bases between. Germline CDR1 and CDR2: MNHNS and SASEGT. This CDR3 comprises 14 residues. This CDR3 is CASRVTGQNTEAFF. The CDR3 DNA follows: TGTGCCAGCAGAGTCACGGGACAGAACACTGAAGCTTTCTTT.

There are a few counts of this clonotype. The rearrangement uses TRBV27 and TRBJ1-2; tentative D call: TRBD1 (5 bases). The CDR3 is made up of 15 amino acids. Trimming cost V 5 bases and J 4 bases, with 17 bases left between them. From germline, CDR1 is MNHEY and CDR2 SMNVEV (reference sequence). The CDR3 loop reads CASSPDPGGGYGYTF. The DNA for the CDR3 is TGTGCCAGCAGTCCCGATCCGGGGGGGGGCTATGGCTACACCTTC.

Ten or more counts support this clonotype. The V call is TRBV24-1, the J call TRBJ2-1; no firm D call. The germline V gene encodes CDR1 KGHDR and CDR2 SFDVKD. Between the trimmed V and J ends, which lost 5 bases and 8 bases, there was a span of 9 bases. CDR3 length: 12 residues. The DNA of the CDR3 is TGTGCCACCAGTGCCTACAGTTATGAGCAGTTCTTC. It encodes CATSAYSYEQFF.

This clonotype was observed many times. This chain links TRBV5-1 with TRBJ2-2; D might be TRBD1 (5 bases). Trimming pared 1 base from V and 0 bases from J, leaving 13 bases between. The V gene's germline CDR1 is SGHRS and CDR2 YFSETQ. The CDR3 length is 17 residues. CDR3 amino acids: CASSLTGQASNTGELFF. DNA of the CDR3: TGCGCCAGCAGCTTGACCGGACAAGCCTCGAACACCGGGGAGCTGTTTTTT.

This chain connects TRBV4-3 to TRBJ1-4, with 7 bases matching TRBD1. Germline CDR1 LGHNA, CDR2 YSLEER. J gave up 0 bases and V 4 bases, and 2 bases lay outside the gene matches. The CDR3 spans 15 residues. The CDR3, as DNA: TGCGCCAGCAGCCCGACAGGGCCAACTAATGAAAAACTGTTTTTT. The encoded protein is CASSPTGPTNEKLFF.

This clonotype was detected ten times or more. The V call is TRBV28, the J call TRBJ1-1; TRBD1 aligns across 7 bases. The CDR3 totals 14 residues. Trimming cost V 7 bases and J 7 bases; bases outside gene matches: 12. Germline V CDR1 and CDR2: MDHEN, SYDVKM. The CDR3 loop reads CASISYRDRGEAFF. In nucleotides, the CDR3 is TGTGCCAGCATCTCTTACCGGGACAGAGGTGAAGCTTTCTTT.

This clonotype was seen ten or more times. This sequence joins TRBV10-3 and TRBJ2-5; D is perhaps TRBD1 (6 bases). CDR1 and CDR2 (germline): ENHRY, SYGVKD. Deletions cut 7 bases from V and 7 bases from J, with 16 bases between. The CDR3 sequence is 13 residues long. CDR3 nucleotide sequence: TGTGCCATCACTCCGGGACAAGGAGGGACCCAGTACTTC. Translating it yields CAITPGQGGTQYF.

The sample holds many counts of this clonotype. The chain uses TRBV2 and TRBJ2-7, with D possibly TRBD1 on 7 matching bases. This CDR3 comprises 16 residues. The germline V gene has CDR1 SNHLY and CDR2 FYNNEI. The V end lost 7 bases, the J end lost 4 bases, and 23 bases lay between the germline ends. The chain's CDR3 is CASTKGEGGGWYEQYF. CDR3 bases: TGTGCCAGCACTAAAGGGGAAGGAGGGGGCTGGTACGAGCAGTACTTC.

The chain combines TRBV12-3 or TRBV12-4 with TRBJ2-3, with TRBD1 matching over 7 bases. After removal of 2 bases from V and 4 bases from J, the junction contained 15 bases not matched to a gene. This CDR3 contains 18 residues. Here the CDR3 reads CASSLRWDSLLKPDTQYF. The CDR3 DNA reads as TGTGCCAGCAGTTTACGCTGGGACAGCCTCCTAAAACCAGATACGCAGTATTTT.

The CDR3 spells CSPNPGPVYGYTF. DNA of the CDR3: TGCAGCCCGAACCCTGGACCCGTCTATGGCTACACCTTC. J is TRBJ1-2 and V is TRBV29-1; the D is unclear. The germline CDR1 and CDR2 sequences are SQVTM and ANQGSEA. V lost 8 bases and J lost 4, with 17 bases in between. This CDR3 contains 13 residues. The entire variable domain, with the rest obtained from reference TRBV29-1 and TRBJ1-2, is as follows: SAVISQKPSRDICQRGTSLTIQCQVDSQVTMMFWYRQQPGQSLTLIATANQGSEATYESGFVIDKFPISRPNLTFSTLTVSNMSPEDSSIYLCSPNPGPVYGYTFGSGTRLTVV.